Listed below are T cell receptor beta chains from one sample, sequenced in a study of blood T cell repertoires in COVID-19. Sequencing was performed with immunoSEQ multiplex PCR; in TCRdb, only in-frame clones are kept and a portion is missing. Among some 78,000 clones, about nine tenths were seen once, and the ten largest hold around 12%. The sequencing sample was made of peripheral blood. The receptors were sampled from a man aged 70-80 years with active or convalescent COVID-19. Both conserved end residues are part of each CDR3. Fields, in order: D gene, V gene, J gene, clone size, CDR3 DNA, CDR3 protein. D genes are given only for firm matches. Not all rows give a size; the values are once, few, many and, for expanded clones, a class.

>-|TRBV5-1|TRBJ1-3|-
TGCGCCAGCAGCTTGGTGACAGGTAACTCTGGAAACACCATATATTTT
CASSLVTGNSGNTIYF
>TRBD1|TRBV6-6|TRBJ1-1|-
TGTGCCAGCAGTTACACCAGGGGGGTGAACACTGAAGCTTTCTTT
CASSYTRGVNTEAFF
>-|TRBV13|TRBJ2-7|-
TGTGCCAGCAGCGCCCCCTTGAGCTCCTACGAGCAGTACTTC
CASSAPLSSYEQYF
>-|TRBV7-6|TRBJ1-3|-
TGTGCCAGCACCGACCGGACAGCTGGAAACACCATATATTTT
CASTDRTAGNTIYF
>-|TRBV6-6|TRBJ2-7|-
TGTGCCAGCAGTTACTTTACGGAGAGAGCCTACGAGCAGTACTTC
CASSYFTERAYEQYF
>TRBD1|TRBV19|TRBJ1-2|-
TGTGCCAGTAGCGGCACCGGGACAGGGCCGATCTATGGCTACACCTTC
CASSGTGTGPIYGYTF
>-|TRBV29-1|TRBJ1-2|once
TGCAGCGTGGGATACTCCGGGACAAACTATGGCTACACCTTC
CSVGYSGTNYGYTF
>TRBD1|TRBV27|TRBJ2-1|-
TGTGCCAGCAGCGCCTCTCGACAGGGCGGGCAGTTCTTC
CASSASRQGGQFF
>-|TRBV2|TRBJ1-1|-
TGTGCCAGCAGTGTCCGGGGGAACACTGAAGCTTTCTTT
CASSVRGNTEAFF
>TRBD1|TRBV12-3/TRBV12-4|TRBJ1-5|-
TGTGCCAGTAGACAGGGAGGTCAGCCCCAGCATTTT
CASRQGGQPQHF
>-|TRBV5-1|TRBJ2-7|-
TGCGCCAGCAGCGATTTTTCGGGTTTTCCTACGAGGCAGTACTTC
CASSDFSGFPTRQYF
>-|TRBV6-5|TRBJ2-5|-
TGTGCCAGCAGCCGGGGATCGCAAGAGACCCAGTACTTC
CASSRGSQETQYF
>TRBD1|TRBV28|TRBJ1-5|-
TGTGCCAGCACCGAGGCCCCAGGGGGCCAGCCCCAGCATTTT
CASTEAPGGQPQHF
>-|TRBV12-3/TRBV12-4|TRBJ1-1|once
TGTGCCAGCAGTTTAATTGAGGGAAAGGGTTTCTTT
CASSLIEGKGFF
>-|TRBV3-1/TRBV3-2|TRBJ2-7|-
TGTGCCAGCAGCCAGGCAGGGGCCTTGTCCTACGAGCAGTACTTC
CASSQAGALSYEQYF
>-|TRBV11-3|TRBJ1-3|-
TGTGCCAGCTCCGAGGATCGGGGAAACACCATATATTTT
CASSEDRGNTIYF
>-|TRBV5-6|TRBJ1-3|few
TGTGCCAGCAGCCGACAGGGAAACACCATATATTTT
CASSRQGNTIYF
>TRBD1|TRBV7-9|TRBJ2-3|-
TGTGCCAGCAGCTTAGGACAGGGGGCAGCTCCGGGGGATACGCAGTATTTT
CASSLGQGAAPGDTQYF
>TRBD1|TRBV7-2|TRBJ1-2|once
TGTGCCAGCAGCTTGACCGGGACAGGGAGTCGTGGCTACACCTTC
CASSLTGTGSRGYTF
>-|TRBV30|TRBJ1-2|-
TGTGCCTGGAGTGAACAAAGAAACTATGGCTACACCTTC
CAWSEQRNYGYTF
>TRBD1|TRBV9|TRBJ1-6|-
TGTGCCAGCAGCGGGACAGGGGCAGATTCACCCCTCCACTTT
CASSGTGADSPLHF
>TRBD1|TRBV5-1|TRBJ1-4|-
TGCGCCAGCACCCTAGGACAGGGGGATGAAAAACTGTTTTTT
CASTLGQGDEKLFF
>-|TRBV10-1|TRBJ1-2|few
TGCGCCAGCAGTGAGACAGGAAACTATGGCTACACCTTC
CASSETGNYGYTF
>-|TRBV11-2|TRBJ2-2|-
TGTGCCAGCAGCCCTAGCCCCGCCGGGGAGCTGTTTTTT
CASSPSPAGELFF
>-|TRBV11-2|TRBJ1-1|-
TGTGCCAGCAGCTCAGGGGAAAGGGGGAACACTGAAGCTTTCTTT
CASSSGERGNTEAFF
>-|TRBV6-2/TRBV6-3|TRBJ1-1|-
TGTGCCAGCAGTTACTCGCGCAGGTCGGCTCTGGGGCTGGGAAAAGCTTTCTTT
CASSYSRRSALGLGKAFF
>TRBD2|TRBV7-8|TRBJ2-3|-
TGTGCCAGCAGCGGCGGACTAGCGGCTAGCACAGATACGCAGTATTTT
CASSGGLAASTDTQYF
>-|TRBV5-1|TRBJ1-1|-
TGCGCCAGCAGCCACGGGGGGAAGAACACTGAAGCTTTCTTT
CASSHGGKNTEAFF
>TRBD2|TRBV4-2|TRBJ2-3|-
TGTGCCAGCAGCCCAGTGGGACTAGCGGGGGGTAGCACAGATACGCAGTATTTT
CASSPVGLAGGSTDTQYF
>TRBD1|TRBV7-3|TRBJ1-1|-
TGTGCCAGCAGCCCGACAGGGGGGAGCACTGAAGCTTTCTTT
CASSPTGGSTEAFF
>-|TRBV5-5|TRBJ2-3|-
TGTGCCAGCAGCTTGGATACTTTAACAGATACGCAGTATTTT
CASSLDTLTDTQYF
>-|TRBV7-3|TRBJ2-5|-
TGTGCCAGCAGCTTAACTGGTAGGGGGGGGGAGACCCAGTACTTC
CASSLTGRGGETQYF
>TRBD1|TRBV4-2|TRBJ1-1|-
TGTGCCAGCAGCCAAGATGCAGGGGGCGTTGGGAACACTGAAGCTTTCTTT
CASSQDAGGVGNTEAFF
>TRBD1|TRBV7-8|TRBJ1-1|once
TGTGCCAGCAGCTTAGGCCTGGGACAGGGTCACACTGAAGCTTTCTTT
CASSLGLGQGHTEAFF